This TCR beta chain comes out of a study of radiotherapy plus CTLA-4 blockade in lung cancer. The overall study: Objective responses emerged in about 20% of patients, and roughly 30% attained disease control.

Comments on this clone: Its antigen is still unknown.

Assay used: immunoSEQ multiplex PCR; TCRdb lists only in-frame clones, some missing. Here the sample spans 70,000 to 95,000 clones, around 86% being singletons. Participants had chemo-refractory metastatic non-small-cell lung cancer and were treated with focal radiation plus ipilimumab CTLA-4 blockade. Study-wide results and caveats: Early blood T cell clone dynamics reportedly forecast response best, with interferon-beta. TCR clones of tumor origin grew in blood after radiotherapy plus ipilimumab.

Germline values: CDR1 SGDLS, CDR2 YYNGEE. The length of the CDR3 is 17 residues. V shed 6 bases, J shed 5 bases, and the junction held 14 bases outside the gene matches. The rearrangement joins TRBV9 to TRBJ2-1; 10 nucleotides line up with TRBD2. Sequenced material: peripheral blood, taken from a patient treated with radiotherapy plus ipilimumab. This receptor was taken from a human donor with non-small cell lung cancer that progressed on radiotherapy plus ipilimumab. CDR3 DNA: TGTGCCAGCACCCGGGACCCAGCGGGGGGGCGGCACAATGAGCAGTTCTTC. Translating it yields CASTRDPAGGRHNEQFF.